Described below is a single T cell receptor (beta chain) sequence and its context. The specificity of this receptor is unknown. No per-base quality is available; no much larger clone lies one base away. The record originates from a study of shared clonotypes between healthy human individuals (dated by TCRdb to 2020 to 2021). In terms of the full investigation: A few men and a couple of women, aged 18 to 49 years, made up the cohort. Per donor, three plates each were used for CD4 naive and CD4 memory, two for CD8 naive, and one for CD8 memory. Blood TCR repertoires of about five healthy adults were deeply sequenced to estimate repertoire size and the extent of clonotype sharing between individuals. To increase sequencing depth and limit assay-specific biases, TCR repertoire library preparation and sequencing were carried out by different laboratories using diverse techniques. Per donor, leukapheresis produced somewhere between about 0.85 and 10 billion PBMCs.

Via the germline V gene (reference sequence), CDR1 is MNHEY and CDR2 SMNVEV. V trim: 0 bases; J trim: 6 bases; unmatched bases: 5. The CDR3, from cysteine to phenylalanine, totals 14 residues. Solely the CDR3 DNA is kept, with 42 bases framed from the first base. On the study overall, not on this receptor specifically: The small number of donors limited the genetic and exposure-history diversity represented. Approximately 5% of naive CD4, 3% to 3.5% of naive CD8, around 2.3% of memory CD4, and about 0.4% of memory CD8 clonotypes were shared across a handful of donors. Sampling was restricted to blood, and TCR repertoires in tissues likely differ from the TCR repertoires found in blood. Based on pairwise subsampling, the degree of clonotype sharing among donors was expected to be affected by sequencing depth. Rarefaction of sorted-subset datasets indicated incomplete sequencing despite the large sequencing depth. Higher generation probabilities were observed for clonotypes shared by all four sorted-subset donors than for non-shared clonotypes. Naive subsets generally had larger estimated clonotype richness than memory subsets did.

CD8 naive samples were obtained by positive selection for CCR7 among CD45RO-negative cells, yielding a CD45RA+CCR7+ population from which TemRA cells were excluded. The donors were healthy, HIV-negative adults with no recently reported acute infections or vaccinations. All donors were Caucasian adults living in Nashville, Tennessee, USA. Blood was obtained by leukapheresis, after which PBMCs were separated by Ficoll-Histopaque density gradient centrifugation and cryopreserved in liquid nitrogen vapor phase. Analytical flow cytometry was used to check the purity and quantity of every magnetically sorted T cell population. Genomic DNA was isolated from each sorted fraction and quantified by UV absorbance on a Nanodrop 2000c. Using the deep immunoSEQ assay, multiplex PCR amplified TCR CDR3 regions from genomic DNA. Genomic DNA extracted from each cell subset was distributed evenly over all wells of several immunoSEQ 96-well plates, and each plate served as one replicate. For sorted subsets, around 200 ng genomic DNA, equal to tens of thousands of T cell genomes, was loaded into each replicate PCR. Purified libraries were measured with a Qubit 3.0 fluorometer, size-checked on a Bioanalyzer 2100, and measured again with the KAPA Library Quantification kit. A separate single-read 150-cycle Illumina NextSeq 550 flow cell was used to sequence each immunoSEQ 96-well plate. In the original analysis: The immunoSEQ output contained only junctional sequences without quality scores, so filtering could not match that applied to full-length reads. Sequences were annotated with PyIR, a Python wrapper for IgBLAST v1.9, and V/J genes and CDR3 were assigned using IMGT germline references. Reads were filtered out if the reads had weak V/J assignments (E-value above 1e-6), no CDR3, stop codons, out-of-frame junctions, or ambiguous translated residues. V3J clonotypes were defined as sequences sharing an identical inferred V gene, J gene, and CDR3 amino acid sequence. The percentage overlap between two repertoires was calculated by dividing the number of shared unique clonotypes by the size of the smaller repertoire. Richness of each repertoire was evaluated using RTK rarefaction, the Chao1 estimator, and Recon v2.1 estimates of unobserved clonotypes. Generation probabilities were computed with OLGA for all TCRbeta clonotypes obtained by the gDNA method from four donors. Entries here come from immuneACCESS through TCRdb and include only in-frame sequences with V and J called. Some clones fail to appear in such tables; in the studies checked, an unresolved V gene covers under half of the shortfall, and the cause of the remainder is unknown. D and trimming come from the DNA, and the V and J calls and clone size come from that table. Counted in this sample were about 580,000 clones; roughly 98% of them appeared once. Together, the top ten hold approximately 0.3% of the sample.

The sample comprised naive CD8+ T cells sorted from blood. The cell subset or site label, read with the paper, signifies: CD45RA+CCR7+. The chain is made from TRBV27 and TRBJ2-7; TRBD2 lines up with 7 middle nucleotides. This sequence was found in a man between 25 and 39 years old in good health. The CDR3 here reads CASSLSLLAVEQYF. The DNA sequence is given as TGTGCCAGCAGTTTATCGTTGCTAGCGGTCGAGCAGTACTTC.